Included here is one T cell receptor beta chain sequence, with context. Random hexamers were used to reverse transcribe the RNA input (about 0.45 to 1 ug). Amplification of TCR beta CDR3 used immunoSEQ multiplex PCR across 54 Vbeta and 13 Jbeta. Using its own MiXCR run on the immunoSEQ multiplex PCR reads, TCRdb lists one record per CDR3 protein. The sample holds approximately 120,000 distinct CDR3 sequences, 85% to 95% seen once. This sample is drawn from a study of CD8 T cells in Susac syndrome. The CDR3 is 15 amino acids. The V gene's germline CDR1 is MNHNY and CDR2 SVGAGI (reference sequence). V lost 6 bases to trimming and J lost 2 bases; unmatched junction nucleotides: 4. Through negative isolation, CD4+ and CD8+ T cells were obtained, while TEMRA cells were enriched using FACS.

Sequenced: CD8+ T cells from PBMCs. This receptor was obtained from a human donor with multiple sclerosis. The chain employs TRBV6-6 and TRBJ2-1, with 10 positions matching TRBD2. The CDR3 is CASRLSGGPYNEQFF. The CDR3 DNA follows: TGTGCCAGCAGACTTAGCGGGGGGCCCTACAATGAGCAGTTCTTC.